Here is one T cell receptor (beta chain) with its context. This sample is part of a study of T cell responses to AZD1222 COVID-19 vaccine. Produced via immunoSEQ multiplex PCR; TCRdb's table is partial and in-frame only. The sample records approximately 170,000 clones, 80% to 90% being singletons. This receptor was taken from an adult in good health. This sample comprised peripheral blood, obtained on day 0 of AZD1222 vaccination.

The CDR3 protein is CASSITALSQETQYF. CDR3 in DNA: TGTGCCAGTAGTATAACTGCGTTGAGTCAAGAGACCCAGTACTTC. The genes are TRBV19 and TRBJ2-5, with D unclear. V was pared by 2 bases and J by 2 bases, with 12 bases between. CDR3 size: 15 residues. Germline-derived CDR1 and CDR2 are LNHDA and SQIVND (reference sequence).